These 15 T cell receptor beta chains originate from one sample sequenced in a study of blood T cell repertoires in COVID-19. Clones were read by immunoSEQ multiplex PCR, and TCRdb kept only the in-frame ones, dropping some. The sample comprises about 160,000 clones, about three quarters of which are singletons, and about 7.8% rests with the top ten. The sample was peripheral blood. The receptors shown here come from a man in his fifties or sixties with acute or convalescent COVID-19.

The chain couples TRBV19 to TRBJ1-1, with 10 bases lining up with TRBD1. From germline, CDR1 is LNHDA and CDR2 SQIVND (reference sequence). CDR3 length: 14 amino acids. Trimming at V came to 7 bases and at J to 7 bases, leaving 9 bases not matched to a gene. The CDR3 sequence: CASTSGQGGIEAFF. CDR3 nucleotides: TGTGCCAGTACCTCTGGACAGGGGGGAATTGAAGCTTTCTTT.

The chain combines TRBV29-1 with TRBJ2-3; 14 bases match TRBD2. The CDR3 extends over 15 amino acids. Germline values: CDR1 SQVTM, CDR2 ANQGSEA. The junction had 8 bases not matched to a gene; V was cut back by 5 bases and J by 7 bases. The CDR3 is CSVNRLAGGDYTQYF. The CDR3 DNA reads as TGCAGCGTTAATCGACTAGCGGGGGGGGATTATACGCAGTATTTT.

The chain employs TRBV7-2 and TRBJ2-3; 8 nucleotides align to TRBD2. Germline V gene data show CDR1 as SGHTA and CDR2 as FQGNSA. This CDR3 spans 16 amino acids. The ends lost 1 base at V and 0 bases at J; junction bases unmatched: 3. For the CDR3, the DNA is TGTGCCAGCAGCTTAGTTAGCGGGGTTAGCACAGATACGCAGTATTTT. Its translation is CASSLVSGVSTDTQYF. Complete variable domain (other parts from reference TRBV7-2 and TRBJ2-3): GAGVSQSPSNKVTEKGKDVELRCDPISGHTALYWYRQSLGQGLEFLIYFQGNSAPDKSGLPSDRFSAERTGGSVSTLTIQRTQQEDSAVYLCASSLVSGVSTDTQYFGPGTRLTVL.

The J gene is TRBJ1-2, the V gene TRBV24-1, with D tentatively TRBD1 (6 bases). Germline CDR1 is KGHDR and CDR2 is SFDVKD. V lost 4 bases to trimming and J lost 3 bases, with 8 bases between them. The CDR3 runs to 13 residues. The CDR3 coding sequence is TGTGCCACCAGTGACCCAGGGGACTATGGCTACACCTTC. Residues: CATSDPGDYGYTF.

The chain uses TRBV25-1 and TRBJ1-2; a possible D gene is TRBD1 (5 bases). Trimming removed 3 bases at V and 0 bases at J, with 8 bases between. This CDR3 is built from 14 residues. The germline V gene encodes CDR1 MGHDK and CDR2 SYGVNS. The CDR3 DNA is TGTGCCAGCAGTGAGGGGCCAGCTAACTATGGCTACACCTTC. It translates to CASSEGPANYGYTF.

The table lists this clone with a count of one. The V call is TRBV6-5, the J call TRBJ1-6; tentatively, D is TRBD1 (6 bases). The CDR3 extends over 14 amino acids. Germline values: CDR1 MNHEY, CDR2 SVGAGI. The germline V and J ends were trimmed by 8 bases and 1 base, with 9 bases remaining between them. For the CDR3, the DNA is TGTGCCAGCCGGACAGTTTCCTATAATTCACCCCTCCACTTT. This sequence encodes CASRTVSYNSPLHF.

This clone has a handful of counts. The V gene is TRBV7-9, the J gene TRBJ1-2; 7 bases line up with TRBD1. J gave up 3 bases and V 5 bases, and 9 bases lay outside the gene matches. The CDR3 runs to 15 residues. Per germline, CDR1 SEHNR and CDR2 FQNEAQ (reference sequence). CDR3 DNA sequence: TGTGCCAGCAGCGTCCCACAGGGGATCGACTATGGCTACACCTTC. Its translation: CASSVPQGIDYGYTF.

In DNA form, the CDR3 reads TGCGCCAGCAGCAAACAGGTAGAGACCTACGAGCAGTACTTC. Translation: CASSKQVETYEQYF. This rearrangement joins TRBV4-1 to TRBJ2-7; perhaps TRBD1 as D (5 bases). The germline gives CDR1 MGHRA, CDR2 YSYEKL. CDR3 length: 14 amino acids. Deletions cut 5 bases from V and 2 bases from J, with 13 bases between.

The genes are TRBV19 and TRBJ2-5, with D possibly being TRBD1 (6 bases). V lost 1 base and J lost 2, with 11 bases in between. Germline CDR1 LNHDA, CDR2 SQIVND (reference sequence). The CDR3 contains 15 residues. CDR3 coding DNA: TGTGCCAGTAGTATAGCAGGGCAGGGGCAAGAGACCCAGTACTTC. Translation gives CASSIAGQGQETQYF.

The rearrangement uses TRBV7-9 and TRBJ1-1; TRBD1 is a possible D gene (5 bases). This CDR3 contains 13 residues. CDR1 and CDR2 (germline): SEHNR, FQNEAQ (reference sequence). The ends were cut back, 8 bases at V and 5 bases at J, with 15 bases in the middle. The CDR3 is CASGRDGGTEAFF. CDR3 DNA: TGTGCCAGCGGAAGAGACGGGGGGACTGAAGCTTTCTTT. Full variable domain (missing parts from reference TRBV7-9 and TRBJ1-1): DTGVSQNPRHKITKRGQNVTFRCDPISEHNRLYWYRQTLGQGPEFLTYFQNEAQLEKSRLLSDRFSAERPKGSFSTLEIQRTEQGDSAMYLCASGRDGGTEAFFGQGTRLTVV.

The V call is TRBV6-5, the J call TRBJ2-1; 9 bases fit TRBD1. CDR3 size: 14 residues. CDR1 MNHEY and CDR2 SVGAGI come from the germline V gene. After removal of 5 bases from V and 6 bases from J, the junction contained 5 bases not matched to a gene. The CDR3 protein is CASSTGTGTNEQFF. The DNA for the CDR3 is TGTGCCAGCAGTACTGGGACAGGGACCAATGAGCAGTTCTTC.

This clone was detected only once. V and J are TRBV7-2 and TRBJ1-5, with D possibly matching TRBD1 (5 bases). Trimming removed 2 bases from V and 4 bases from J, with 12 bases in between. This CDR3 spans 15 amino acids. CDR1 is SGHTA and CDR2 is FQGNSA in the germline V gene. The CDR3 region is CASSLSQGANQPQHF. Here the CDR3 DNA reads TGTGCCAGCAGCTTATCCCAGGGTGCAAATCAGCCCCAGCATTTT.

CDR3 amino acids: CASSRGAAIELNEKLFF. Here the CDR3 DNA reads TGTGCCAGCAGTCGGGGGGCCGCTATCGAACTGAATGAAAAACTGTTTTTT. The chain employs TRBV27 and TRBJ1-4, with D tentatively TRBD1 (6 bases). The CDR3 contains 17 residues. V was pared by 5 bases and J by 5 bases, with 21 bases between. Germline assignment: CDR1 MNHEY and CDR2 SMNVEV (reference sequence).

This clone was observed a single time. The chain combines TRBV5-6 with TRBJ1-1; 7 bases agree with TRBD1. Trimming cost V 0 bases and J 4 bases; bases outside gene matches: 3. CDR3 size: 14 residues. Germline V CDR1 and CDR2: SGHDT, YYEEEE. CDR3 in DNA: TGTGCCAGCAGCTTGGTGGGGACAGTCACTGAAGCTTTCTTT. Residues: CASSLVGTVTEAFF.

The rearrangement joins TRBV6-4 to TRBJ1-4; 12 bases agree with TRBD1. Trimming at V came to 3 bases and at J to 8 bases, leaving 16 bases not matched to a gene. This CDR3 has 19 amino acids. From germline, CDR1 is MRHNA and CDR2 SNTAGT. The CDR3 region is CASSETGTGGFASNEKLFF. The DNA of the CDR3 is TGTGCCAGCAGTGAAACCGGGACAGGGGGCTTTGCTTCAAACGAAAAACTGTTTTTT.